The clone carrying this T cell receptor (beta chain) was seen just once. The method was immunoSEQ multiplex PCR; TCRdb's version includes in-frame clones alone and lacks a portion of them. The top ten clones hold about 2.3% of a sample with 25,000 or so clones, approximately 90% of them seen once. Per the germline V gene, CDR1 is GTSNPN and CDR2 is SVGIG (reference sequence). The CDR3 covers 14 residues. The germline V and J ends were trimmed by 3 bases and 0 bases, with 12 bases remaining between them. The time point denotes: approximately 11 months of natalizumab therapy. This specimen belongs to a study of multiple sclerosis patients with progressive multifocal leukoencephalopathy.

The source is a man aged 25 to 45 with multiple sclerosis. The rearrangement uses TRBV30 and TRBJ2-7; D ambiguous. Sequences were derived from PBMCs, sampled from a patient treated with natalizumab. The CDR3 loop reads CAWRDLLSSYEQYF. As DNA, the CDR3 is TGTGCCTGGAGGGACCTACTAAGCTCCTACGAGCAGTACTTC.